The clone carrying this T cell receptor (beta chain) occurred many times. Antigen unknown. The entry originates in a study of identical twins. Study outcomes and limitations: Weaker excess twin sharing was seen among beta out-of-frame sequences. In zero-insertion analyses, partial confounding could arise from invariant MAIT and iNKT cells.

TCRdb recomputed calls from the 5' RACE reads with MiXCR, one row per CDR3 protein. The sample gives 1.5 million to 2 million distinct CDR3 sequences, less than 35% of which show up once; 0.27% is in the top ten. All donors were healthy Caucasians. This CDR3 comprises 11 residues. From germline, CDR1 is DFQATT and CDR2 SNEGSKA (reference sequence). V was cut by 8 bases and J by 0 bases, with 8 bases left in between. The sample comprised cord blood. The V call is TRBV20-1, the J call TRBJ2-7; D not certain. The source is a newborn girl in good health. CDR3 protein: CSPQSSYEQYF. The CDR3 nucleotides are TGCAGTCCCCAGAGCTCCTACGAGCAGTACTTC.